Reported below is one TCR beta chain. The specificity of this receptor is unknown. Per-base qualities were not stored, and no clone one base away is much larger. The immunoSEQ kit was used, according to the manufacturer's recommendations, to generate TCR beta libraries from genomic DNA. To prepare the libraries, a first multiplex PCR with proprietary primers was run, followed by a second PCR that added unique barcodes, and a bead cleanup was done after each round. A positive control reaction and a negative control reaction, both provided in the kit, were run with every batch of samples. The final libraries were assessed on an Agilent 4200 TapeStation D1000 ScreenTape, pooled by volume, and quantified by qPCR. An Illumina NextSeq500 fitted with a MidOutput 150-cycle cartridge performed the sequencing, running 156 Read1 cycles and 15 Index1 cycles with the kit's custom primers. The pooled library was loaded at 1.0 pM with a roughly 20% PhiX control spike-in. In the source study's methods: Vendor-processed data were analyzed in R, and a clonotype was defined as all T cells sharing the same CDR3 nucleotide sequence. For clone abundance analyses, frequencies were normalized to the 10,000 most abundant clones in each sample. Public T cell clones, averaging fewer than five per sample, were removed before analysis. A difference in abundance of at least 32-fold between compartments was used to define tumor-enriched and baseline blood-enriched clonotypes. A beta-binomial differential abundance model was used to identify clonotypes that expanded or contracted between blood time points. Tumor-blood repertoire similarity was measured with the Baroni-Urbani and Buser coefficient, and group comparisons used two-tailed Wilcoxon tests in R. TCRdb re-hosts the immuneACCESS table, in-frame sequences only. Its copies lack some clones; in the studies checked, an unresolved V gene accounts for under half of them, and the cause for the rest is not known. That table supplies the V and J calls and clone size; D and trimming were determined from the DNA. In all, the sample holds 100,000 to 150,000 clones, and roughly 80% of those were seen once. The ten largest clones represent around 2.8% of the sample.

Trimming removed 5 bases from V and 8 bases from J, leaving 12 bases between the germline ends. The CDR3 covers 12 residues, taking in both the cysteine and the phenylalanine. The retained sequence is limited to the CDR3, 36 bases, with the frame set at the first base. The germline V gene yields SGHAT for CDR1 and FQNNGV for CDR2. The sample comes from a study of radiation and T cells in renal cell carcinoma (dated by TCRdb to the early 2020s). Some background on the complete study: The samples were drawn from a clinical trial, where primary renal cell carcinomas were treated with 15 Gy of stereotactic body radiation therapy and then removed by nephrectomy 4 weeks afterward. A total of 50 to 55 samples underwent TCR beta sequencing, made up of some 26 tumors and around 27 peripheral blood samples. In the 45 to 65 samples combined, some 4,000,000 unique CDR3 nucleotide sequences were found, encoding 2 million to 3 million unique CDR3 amino acid sequences. Broader findings and caveats from the paper: In blood, the top tumor clonotypes increased from baseline to 2 weeks after radiation and then shrank by 4 weeks, which suggests a temporary expansion of tumor-resident clones. No pretreatment tumor biopsies were available, so the baseline intratumoral presence of clonotypes could not be determined. The single-armed trial design could not address effects of radiation dose or scheduling on the TCR repertoire. Dynamics of the blood repertoire were not tracked past 4 weeks after treatment.

The label giving this sample's time point can be read as: baseline pretreatment blood. The meaning of the sample's treatment or condition label: 15 Gy SBRT to primary tumor, nephrectomy 4 weeks later. To follow tumor-enriched clonotypes, serial peripheral blood was collected from radiation-treated patients at baseline and at 2 weeks and 4 weeks after SBRT. Every patient's renal cell carcinoma showed clear cell pathology. Genomic DNA for TCR sequencing was prepared using the QIAamp DNA Blood Mini Kit (Qiagen). Samples were included in the analyses only if all quality control checks were passed. The rearranged chain carries TRBV11-2 and TRBJ1-2; the D gene is perhaps TRBD1, on 6 matching bases. The source of this sequence is a woman aged 60-75 years with renal cell carcinoma. The sample here was blood, taken from a patient whose treatment included radiotherapy and nephrectomy. The DNA is TGTGCCAGCAGCAAAGAGGGGGGCGGCTACACCTTC. Translated, this is CASSKEGGGYTF.